This T cell receptor beta chain originates from a study of T cell repertoires in cytomegalovirus infection. About the study: The authors used CMV epitopes that were HLA-C-restricted (recently identified) and HLA-B-restricted (well studied). Matching HLA type, along with CMV infection, was indicated by public TCR beta signatures.

About this clonotype itself: The antigen is undetermined.

TCRdb independently ran MiXCR on the reads; one entry per CDR3 protein. The sample lists some 800,000 distinct CDR3 sequences; 25% to 35% were seen once. The CDR3 runs to 15 residues. The V gene lost 2 bases and the J gene lost 0 bases, with 8 bases spanning the gap. Looked up from germline, CDR1 is MGHRA and CDR2 is YSYEKL. This receptor was taken from a human donor in good health (CMV status not recorded). Some clones in this sample may be carry-over from other donors' samples. Sequencing was performed on cultured CD8+ T cells from PBMCs, taken from culture after CMV antigen stimulation. V and J are TRBV4-1 and TRBJ2-1; D gene ambiguous. CDR3 coding DNA: TGCGCCAGCAGCCAAATCCATAGCTCCTACAATGAGCAGTTCTTC. Amino acids: CASSQIHSSYNEQFF.